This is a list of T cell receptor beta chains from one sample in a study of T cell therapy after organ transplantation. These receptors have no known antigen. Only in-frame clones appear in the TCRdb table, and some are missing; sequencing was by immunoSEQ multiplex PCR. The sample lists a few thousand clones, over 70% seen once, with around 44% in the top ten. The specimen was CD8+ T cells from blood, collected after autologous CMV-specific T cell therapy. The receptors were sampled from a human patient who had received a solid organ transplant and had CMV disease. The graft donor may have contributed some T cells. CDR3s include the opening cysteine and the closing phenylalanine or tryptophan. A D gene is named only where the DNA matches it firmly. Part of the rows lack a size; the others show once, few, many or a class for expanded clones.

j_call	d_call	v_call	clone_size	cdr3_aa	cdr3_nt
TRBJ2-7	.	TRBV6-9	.	CASSYSGLGAYEQYF	TGTGCCAGCAGTTACTCGGGACTGGGGGCCTACGAGCAGTACTTC
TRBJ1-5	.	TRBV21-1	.	CASSKGGGGSNQPQHF	TGTGCCAGCAGCAAAGGTGGGGGCGGGAGCAATCAGCCCCAGCATTTT
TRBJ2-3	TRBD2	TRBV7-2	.	CASSRGTGGPNTDTQYF	TGTGCCAGCAGCCGGGGGACGGGGGGACCTAACACAGATACGCAGTATTTT
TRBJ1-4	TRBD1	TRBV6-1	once	CASSSTRTGGEKLFF	TGTGCCAGCAGCTCTACCCGGACAGGGGGAGAAAAACTGTTTTTT
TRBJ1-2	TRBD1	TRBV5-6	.	CASHIGTGVPYTF	TGTGCCAGCCATATCGGGACAGGGGTTCCCTACACCTTC
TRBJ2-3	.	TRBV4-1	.	CASSRTPGVSTDTQYF	TGCGCCAGCAGCCGGACCCCTGGGGTCAGCACAGATACGCAGTATTTT
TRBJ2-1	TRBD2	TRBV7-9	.	CASSLYGGAPQGNEQFF	TGTGCCAGCAGCTTGTACGGGGGGGCGCCTCAGGGCAATGAGCAGTTCTTC
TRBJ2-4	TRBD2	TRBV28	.	CASSIPGLAGGLAKNIQYF	TGTGCCAGCAGTATACCGGGACTAGCGGGAGGGCTAGCCAAAAACATTCAGTACTTC
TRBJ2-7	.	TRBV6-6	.	CASSPVALLTYEQYF	TGTGCCAGCAGTCCGGTAGCGCTTCTTACCTACGAGCAGTACTTC
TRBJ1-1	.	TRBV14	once	CASSLVTAGGERGTEAFF	TGTGCCAGCAGCCTCGTGACAGCCGGCGGGGAAAGAGGCACTGAAGCTTTCTTT
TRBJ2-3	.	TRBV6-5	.	CASSYHGVDTQYF	TGTGCCAGCAGTTATCATGGCGTAGATACGCAGTATTTT
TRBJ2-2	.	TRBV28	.	CASSLPPYAGELFF	TGTGCCAGCAGTTTACCTCCATACGCCGGGGAGCTGTTTTTT
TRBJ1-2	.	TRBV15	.	CATSPGGGYGYTF	TGTGCCACCAGTCCCGGGGGGGGATATGGCTACACCTTC